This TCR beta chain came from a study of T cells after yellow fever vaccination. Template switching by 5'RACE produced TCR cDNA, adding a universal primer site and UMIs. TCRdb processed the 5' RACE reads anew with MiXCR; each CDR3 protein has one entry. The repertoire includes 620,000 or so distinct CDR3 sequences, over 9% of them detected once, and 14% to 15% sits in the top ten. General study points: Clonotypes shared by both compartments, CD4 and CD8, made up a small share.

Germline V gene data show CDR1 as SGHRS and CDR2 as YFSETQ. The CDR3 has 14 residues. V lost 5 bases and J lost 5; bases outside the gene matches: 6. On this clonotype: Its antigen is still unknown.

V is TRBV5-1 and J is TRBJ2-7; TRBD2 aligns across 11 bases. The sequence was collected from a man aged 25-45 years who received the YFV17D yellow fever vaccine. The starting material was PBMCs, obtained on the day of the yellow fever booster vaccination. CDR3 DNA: TGCGCCAGCAGAACGACTAGCGGGATCAACGAGCAGTACTTC. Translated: CASRTTSGINEQYF.